This T cell receptor beta chain came from a study of cytomegalovirus exposure and HLA in healthy donors. Looked up from germline, CDR1 is MNHNS and CDR2 is SASEGT. The CDR3 totals 15 residues. The V end was cut by 2 bases, the J end by 5 bases, with 13 bases between. The primer mix had 60 Vbeta and 13 Jbeta primers. Per the original methods: The authors later counted 65 million to 90 million unique TCR beta chains, 9 million to 12 million of them shared. Clones were sequenced by immunoSEQ multiplex PCR, and TCRdb holds only the in-frame ones, with some missing. V and J calls and clone size are copied from that table; D and trimming were computed from the DNA. The table records approximately 170,000 clones, roughly 70% of them present only once. As for this clone: Its antigen is currently unknown.

Study-wide findings and caveats: Generally TCR sequences proved uncommon, though certain public TCRs appeared in numerous donors. Productive rates of about 87% or about 30% were seen for most TCR beta V segments in an earlier analysis. High sensitivity and specificity were reportedly achieved when the classifier diagnosed cytomegalovirus status.

The chain links TRBV6-1 to TRBJ1-5; tentatively, D is TRBD1 (5 bases). The receptor was derived from a girl between 10 and 17 years old in good health and CMV-seronegative. The sequencing input was PBMCs. The CDR3 spells CASSETGGAHQPQHF. CDR3 nucleotides: TGTGCCAGCAGTGAAACAGGAGGGGCCCATCAGCCCCAGCATTTT.